This is a list of T cell receptor beta chains from one sample in a study of blood T cell repertoires in COVID-19. The protocol was immunoSEQ multiplex PCR, while the TCRdb copy is restricted to in-frame clones and leaves out a portion. Here the sample spans roughly 100,000 clones, approximately 86% being singletons. The sequenced sample consisted of peripheral blood. These receptors were taken from a man aged 45-65 years with active or convalescent COVID-19. CDR3s leave out the opening cysteine and the closing phenylalanine or tryptophan. Each record gives: CDR3 protein, J gene, V gene.

ASSPPIGSGNTIY,TRBJ1-3,TRBV18
ASGGAVDPLNTEAF,TRBJ1-1,TRBV10-2
ASSTVETDTQY,TRBJ2-3,TRBV5-1
SGGGTGGEKLF,TRBJ1-4,TRBV29-1
ASSVGVRDEQY,TRBJ2-7,TRBV9
ASSLAGMNTEAF,TRBJ1-1,TRBV11-2
ASSIPPMMSGGAADTQY,TRBJ2-3,TRBV7-6
ASSPPGQFYEQY,TRBJ2-7,TRBV28
SVEPGGETQY,TRBJ2-5,TRBV29-1
ASSLGQLQAF,TRBJ1-1,TRBV12-3/TRBV12-4
ASSQDLYSNQPQH,TRBJ1-5,TRBV4-3
AISTGTGLSNSPLH,TRBJ1-6,TRBV10-3
ASSLDQTSNEQF,TRBJ2-1,TRBV11-3
ASSQLQGGITEAF,TRBJ1-1,TRBV16
ASSQGHSGLDQPQH,TRBJ1-5,TRBV7-6
ASSQVDRENQPQH,TRBJ1-5,TRBV4-1
ASSEMGSSTDTQY,TRBJ2-3,TRBV6-1
ASSTRPGYEQY,TRBJ2-7,TRBV9
ASTRGLNTEAF,TRBJ1-1,TRBV19
ASKPGQGTDGYT,TRBJ1-2,TRBV18
ASRQTSYGYT,TRBJ1-2,TRBV6-5
ASNVQGLNNSPLH,TRBJ1-6,TRBV6-5
ASSGDRMNTEAF,TRBJ1-1,TRBV5-1
ASSHPGAGASNTEAF,TRBJ1-1,TRBV4-1
ASSQQWDSLNQPQH,TRBJ1-5,TRBV4-3
ASSLLGQVH,TRBJ2-4,TRBV28
AWSQVTNTEAF,TRBJ1-1,TRBV30
ASSDLGAVKDT,TRBJ1-2,TRBV6-1
ASSYVNRVNTEAF,TRBJ1-1,TRBV6-5
ASSLNRQETQY,TRBJ2-5,TRBV5-1
ASSSEGVGSPLH,TRBJ1-6,TRBV27
SVGVGQNTEAF,TRBJ1-1,TRBV29-1
ASGPGQANTGELF,TRBJ2-2,TRBV5-1
ASSIGTGGEQPQH,TRBJ1-5,TRBV19
ASSQGGGGLGSTDTQY,TRBJ2-3,TRBV3-1/TRBV3-2
ASSQDGVGTGGSWSPLH,TRBJ1-6,TRBV4-2
ASSLRQVTSGNTIY,TRBJ1-3,TRBV7-2
ASRRPTGTGRDEQF,TRBJ2-1,TRBV28
ASSSPGQGGGYT,TRBJ1-2,TRBV6-5
ASSPGHNPNEKLF,TRBJ1-4,TRBV6-2/TRBV6-3
ATSRLQGQGEKLF,TRBJ1-4,TRBV15
ASSTGGEGQY,TRBJ2-7,TRBV19
ASSLQGQPQH,TRBJ1-5,TRBV28
ASSPGVKGYTDTQY,TRBJ2-3,TRBV27
ASSLYEGAETQY,TRBJ2-5,TRBV7-2
ASRFEGADTQY,TRBJ2-3,TRBV5-1
ASSLGSYIQSTEAF,TRBJ1-1,TRBV7-8
ASSIETGQTNEKLF,TRBJ1-4,TRBV19
ASSTTGQLHEQF,TRBJ2-1,TRBV28
ASSVGTVNTGELF,TRBJ2-2,TRBV9
AYYPGGQETQY,TRBJ2-5,TRBV5-4
ASSRTSGGERTGELF,TRBJ2-2,TRBV11-3
ASSETGGGREKLF,TRBJ1-4,TRBV7-2
ASSLGSGTGGSEAF,TRBJ1-1,TRBV7-9